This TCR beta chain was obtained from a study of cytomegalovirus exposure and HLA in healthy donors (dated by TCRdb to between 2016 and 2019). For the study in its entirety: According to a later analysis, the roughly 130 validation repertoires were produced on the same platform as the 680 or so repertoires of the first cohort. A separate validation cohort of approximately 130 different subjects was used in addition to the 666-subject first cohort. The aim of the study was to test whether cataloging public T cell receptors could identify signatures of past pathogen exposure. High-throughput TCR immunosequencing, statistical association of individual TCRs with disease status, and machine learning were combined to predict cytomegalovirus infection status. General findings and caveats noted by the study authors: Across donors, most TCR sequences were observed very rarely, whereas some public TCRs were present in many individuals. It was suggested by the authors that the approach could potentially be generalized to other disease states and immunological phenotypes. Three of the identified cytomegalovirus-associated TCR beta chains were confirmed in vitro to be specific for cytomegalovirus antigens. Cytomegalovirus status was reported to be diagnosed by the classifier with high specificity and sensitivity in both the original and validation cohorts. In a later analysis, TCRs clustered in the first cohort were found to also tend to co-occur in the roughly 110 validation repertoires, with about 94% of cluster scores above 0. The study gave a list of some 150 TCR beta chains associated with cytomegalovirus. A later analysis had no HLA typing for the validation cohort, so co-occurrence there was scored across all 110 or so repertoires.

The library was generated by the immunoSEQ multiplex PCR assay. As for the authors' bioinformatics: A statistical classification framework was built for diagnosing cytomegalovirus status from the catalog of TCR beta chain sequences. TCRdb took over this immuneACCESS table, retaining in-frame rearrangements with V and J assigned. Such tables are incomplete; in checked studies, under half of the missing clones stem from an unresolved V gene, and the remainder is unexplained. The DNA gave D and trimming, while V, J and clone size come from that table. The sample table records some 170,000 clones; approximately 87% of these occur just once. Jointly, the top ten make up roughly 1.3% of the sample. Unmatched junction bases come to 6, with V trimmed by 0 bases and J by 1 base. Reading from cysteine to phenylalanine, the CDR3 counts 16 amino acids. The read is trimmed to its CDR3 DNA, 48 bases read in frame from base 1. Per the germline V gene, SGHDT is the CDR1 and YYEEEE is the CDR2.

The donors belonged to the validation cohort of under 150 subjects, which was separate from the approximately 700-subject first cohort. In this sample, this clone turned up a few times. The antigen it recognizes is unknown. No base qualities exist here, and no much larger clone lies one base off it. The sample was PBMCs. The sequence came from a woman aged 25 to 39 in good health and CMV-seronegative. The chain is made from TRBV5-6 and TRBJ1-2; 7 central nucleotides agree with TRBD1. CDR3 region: CASSLAAGGYNYGYTF. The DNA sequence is TGTGCCAGCAGCTTGGCGGCAGGGGGTTATAACTATGGCTACACCTTC. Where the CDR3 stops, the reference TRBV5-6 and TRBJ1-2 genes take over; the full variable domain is DAGVTQSPTHLIKTRGQQVTLRCSPKSGHDTVSWYQQALGQGPQFIFQYYEEEERQRGNFPDRFSGHQFPNYSSELNVNALLLGDSALYLCASSLAAGGYNYGYTFGSGTRLTVV.